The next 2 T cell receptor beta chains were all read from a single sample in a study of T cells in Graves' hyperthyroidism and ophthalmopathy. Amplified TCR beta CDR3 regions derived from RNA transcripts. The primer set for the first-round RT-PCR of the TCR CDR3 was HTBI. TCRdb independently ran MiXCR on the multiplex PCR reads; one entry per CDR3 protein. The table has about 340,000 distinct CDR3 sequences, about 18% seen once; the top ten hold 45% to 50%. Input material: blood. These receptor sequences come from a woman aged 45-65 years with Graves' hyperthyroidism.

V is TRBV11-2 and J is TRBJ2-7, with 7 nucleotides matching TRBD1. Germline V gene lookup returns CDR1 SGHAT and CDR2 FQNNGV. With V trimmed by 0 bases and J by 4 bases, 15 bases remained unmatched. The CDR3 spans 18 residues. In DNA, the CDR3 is TGTGCCAGCAGCTTAGACAGGACAGGCCCAACGCCAAATTACGAGCAGTACGTC. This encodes CASSLDRTGPTPNYEQYV.

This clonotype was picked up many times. The CDR3 here is CSANGASQETQYF. In DNA form, the CDR3 reads TGCAGTGCTAACGGGGCCAGCCAAGAGACCCAGTACTTC. This chain links TRBV20-1 with TRBJ2-5, with D perhaps being TRBD1 or TRBD2 (5 bases each). CDR1 and CDR2 (germline): DFQATT, SNEGSKA (reference sequence). The CDR3 spans 13 residues. With 4 bases removed from V and 1 base from J, the gap between germline ends came to 10 bases.